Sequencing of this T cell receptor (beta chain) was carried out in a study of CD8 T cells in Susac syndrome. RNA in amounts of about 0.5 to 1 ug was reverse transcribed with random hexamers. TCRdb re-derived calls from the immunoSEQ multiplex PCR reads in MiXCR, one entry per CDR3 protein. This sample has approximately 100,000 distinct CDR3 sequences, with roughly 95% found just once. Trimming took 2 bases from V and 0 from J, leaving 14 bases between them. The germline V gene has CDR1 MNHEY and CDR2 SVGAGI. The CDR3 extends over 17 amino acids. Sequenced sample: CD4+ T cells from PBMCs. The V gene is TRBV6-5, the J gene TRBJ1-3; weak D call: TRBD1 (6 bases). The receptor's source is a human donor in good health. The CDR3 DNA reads TGTGCCAGCAGTTACCCCCCGGACAGTTTCTCTGGAAACACCATATATTTT. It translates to CASSYPPDSFSGNTIYF.